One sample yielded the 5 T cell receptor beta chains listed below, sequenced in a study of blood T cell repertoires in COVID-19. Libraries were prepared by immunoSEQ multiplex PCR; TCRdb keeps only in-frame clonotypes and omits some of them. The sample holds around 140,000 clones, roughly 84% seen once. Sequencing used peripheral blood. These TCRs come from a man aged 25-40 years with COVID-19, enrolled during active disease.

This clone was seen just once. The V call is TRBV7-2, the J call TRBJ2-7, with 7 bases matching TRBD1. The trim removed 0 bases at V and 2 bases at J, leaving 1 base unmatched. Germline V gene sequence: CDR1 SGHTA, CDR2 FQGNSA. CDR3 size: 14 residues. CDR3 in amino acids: CASSLATGAYEQYF. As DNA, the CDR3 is TGTGCCAGCAGCTTAGCCACAGGGGCCTACGAGCAGTACTTC.

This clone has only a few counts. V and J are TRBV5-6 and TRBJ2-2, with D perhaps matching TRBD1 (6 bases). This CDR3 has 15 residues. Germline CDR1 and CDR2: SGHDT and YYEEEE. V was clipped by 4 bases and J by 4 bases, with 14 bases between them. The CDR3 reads CASSPTGQLTGELFF. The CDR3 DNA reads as TGTGCCAGCAGCCCTACTGGACAGCTCACCGGGGAGCTGTTTTTT.

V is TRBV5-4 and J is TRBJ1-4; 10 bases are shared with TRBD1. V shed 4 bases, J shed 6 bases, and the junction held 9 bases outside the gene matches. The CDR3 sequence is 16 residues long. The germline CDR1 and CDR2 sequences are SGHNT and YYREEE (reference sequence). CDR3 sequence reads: CASSRTHGQGDEKLFF. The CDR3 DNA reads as TGTGCCAGCAGCCGAACCCATGGACAGGGGGATGAAAAACTGTTTTTT. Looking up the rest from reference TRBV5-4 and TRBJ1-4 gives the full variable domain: ETGVTQSPTHLIKTRGQQVTLRCSSQSGHNTVSWYQQALGQGPQFIFQYYREEENGRGNFPPRFSGLQFPNYSSELNVNALELDDSALYLCASSRTHGQGDEKLFFGSGTQLSVL.

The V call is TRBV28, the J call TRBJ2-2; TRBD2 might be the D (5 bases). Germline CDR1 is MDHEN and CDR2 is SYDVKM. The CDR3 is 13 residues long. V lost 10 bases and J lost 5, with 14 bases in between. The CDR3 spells CATPGGGTGELFF. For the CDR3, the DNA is TGTGCCACTCCAGGAGGAGGAACCGGGGAGCTGTTTTTT.

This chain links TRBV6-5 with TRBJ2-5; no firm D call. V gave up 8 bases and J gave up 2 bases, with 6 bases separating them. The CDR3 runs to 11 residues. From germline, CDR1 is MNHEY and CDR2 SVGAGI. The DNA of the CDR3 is TGTGCCAGCCGCGGACAAGAGACCCAGTACTTC. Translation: CASRGQETQYF.